This TCR beta chain was sequenced for a study of blood T cell repertoires in COVID-19. Study as a whole: Samples representing acute and convalescent COVID-19 were sourced from the United States, Italy and Spain.

Per the authors' pipeline: For nucleated cells, counts were estimated from reference gene primer amplification. Libraries were prepared by immunoSEQ multiplex PCR; TCRdb keeps only in-frame clonotypes and omits some of them. Clonal size and the V and J genes are those of that table, whereas D and trimming came from the DNA. This table has about 86,000 clones, around 80% appearing once. The CDR3 extends over 13 amino acids. The ends lost 5 bases at V and 12 bases at J; junction bases unmatched: 7. CDR1 SGHTA and CDR2 FQGNSA come from the germline V gene. The source of this sequence is a woman aged 80 or older with acute or convalescent COVID-19. Sequencing input: peripheral blood. The V gene is TRBV7-2, the J gene TRBJ1-6; 7 bases line up with TRBD1. CDR3: CASSPGQQGPLHF. In nucleotides, the CDR3 is TGTGCCAGCAGCCCGGGACAGCAGGGACCCCTCCACTTT.